This TCR beta chain was obtained from a study of T cell responses to AZD1222 COVID-19 vaccine. General study points: Repertoires were sampled only after the peak T cell response. Among AZD1222 vaccinees, only five to seven were seropositive at baseline.

The V and J ends lost 4 bases and 4 bases, in that order; junction bases with no gene match: 9. Germline V gene sequence: CDR1 LNHNV, CDR2 YYDKDF (reference sequence). This CDR3 contains 16 residues. Comment on this clone: The antigen remains unidentified.

The method was immunoSEQ multiplex PCR; TCRdb's version includes in-frame clones alone and lacks a portion of them. The sample comprises about 78,000 clones, roughly 80% of which are singletons, and 2.9% rests with the top ten. The sequence derives from an adult in good health. V is TRBV15 and J is TRBJ1-4, with 7 bases fitting TRBD1. Sample: peripheral blood, taken on day 0 of AZD1222 vaccination. CDR3 loop: CATSTYRGWNNEKLFF. The DNA for the CDR3 is TGTGCCACCAGCACCTACAGGGGCTGGAATAATGAAAAACTGTTTTTT.